These 9 T cell receptor beta chains share one sample of origin, sequenced in a study of prognosis after radiotherapy for stage I lung cancer. It was by two-round multiplex PCR that TCR beta CDR3 was amplified from genomic DNA. Gene-specific primers for each TRBV and TRBJ gene drove first-round PCR. TCRdb reanalysed the multiplex PCR reads using MiXCR and keeps one entry per CDR3 protein. The sample carries tens of thousands of distinct CDR3 sequences, roughly 37% recorded once. Sequenced here: PBMCs, sampled before or after stereotactic body radiation therapy (not recorded which). The receptors derive from a donor over 45 with non-small cell lung cancer.

The sample holds many counts of this clonotype. V and J are TRBV2 and TRBJ1-2; maybe TRBD1 (5 bases). Germline V CDR1 and CDR2: SNHLY, FYNNEI. The CDR3 length is 16 residues. V was cut by 9 bases and J by 2 bases, with 22 bases left in between. CDR3: CARIDSALLTNYGYTF. The DNA for the CDR3 is TGTGCCAGGATAGACAGCGCATTACTTACGAACTATGGCTACACCTTC.

As for this clonotype: A far larger clone is just one base off, so this is likely a read error. The CDR3 region is CSARESAGKETQYF. Written as DNA, the CDR3 is TGCAGTGCTAGAGAGTCAGCCGGGAAAGAGACCCAGTACTTC. The chain is built from TRBV20-1 and TRBJ2-7; weak D call: TRBD2 (5 bases). The DNA matches TRBJ2-5 better at its end, which makes the J call doubtful. Looked up from germline, CDR1 is DFQATT and CDR2 is SNEGSKA (reference sequence). This CDR3 has 14 amino acids.

This clonotype was seen more than once but under ten times. Possible read error: a much larger clone is one base away. The gene calls are TRBV15 and TRBJ2-1, with 7 bases identical to TRBD1. There are 15 residues in the CDR3. Germline values: CDR1 LNHNV, CDR2 YYDKDF (reference sequence). With V trimmed by 9 bases and J by 9 bases, 17 bases remained unmatched. The CDR3 coding sequence is TGTGCCACGAGAGACAAGGGGGCGCCGGGCGGTGAGCAGTTCTTC. Its translation: CATRDKGAPGGEQFF.

The genes are TRBV11-2 and TRBJ2-2; TRBD2 matches 11 bases. V gave up 0 bases and J gave up 4 bases; unmatched junction bases: 1. Germline V gene sequence: CDR1 SGHAT, CDR2 FQNNGV. The CDR3 consists of 16 residues. The CDR3 DNA follows: TGTGCCAGCAGCTTAGAACTAGCGGGAGCCACCGGGGAGCTGTTTTTT. Protein: CASSLELAGATGELFF.

This sequence joins TRBV12-3 or TRBV12-4 and TRBJ2-1, with 9 nucleotides matching TRBD2. The CDR3 loop spans 15 amino acids. Unmatched junction bases numbered 9, after V lost 6 bases and J lost 6 bases. CDR3 amino acids: CASRVAGDGGNEQFF. The CDR3 DNA follows: TGTGCCAGCAGGGTAGCGGGAGATGGGGGCAATGAGCAGTTCTTC.

Many counts were recorded for this clonotype. The chain joins TRBV6-1 to TRBJ2-7; TRBD1 or TRBD2 may be the D gene (5 bases each). Between the trimmed V and J ends, which lost 6 bases and 2 bases, there was a span of 14 bases. The V gene's germline CDR1 is MNHNS and CDR2 SASEGT. CDR3 size: 14 residues. The CDR3 region has the DNA TGTGCCAGCAGCCCCGGGACGGCGACCTACGAGCAGTACTTC. Amino acids: CASSPGTATYEQYF.

This clonotype was counted ten times or more. This chain joins TRBV10-3 and TRBJ2-7; 7 bases match TRBD2. The trim removed 6 bases at V and 2 bases at J, leaving 10 bases unmatched. This CDR3 is 15 amino acids long. Germline V gene data show CDR1 as ENHRY and CDR2 as SYGVKD. CDR3 nucleotides: TGTGCCATCAGAACAAGCGGGAACCCTACCTACGAGCAGTACTTC. Translation gives CAIRTSGNPTYEQYF.

This clonotype occurred many times. The chain employs TRBV3-1 and TRBJ2-7; the D is unclear. The germline V gene encodes CDR1 LGHDT and CDR2 YNNKEL (reference sequence). The V and J ends lost 1 base and 6 bases respectively, with 10 bases between them. The CDR3 runs to 13 residues. For the CDR3, the DNA is TGTGCCAGCAGCCAAGTACTATCTGTCGAGCAGTACTTC. It encodes CASSQVLSVEQYF.

This clonotype was observed once. This chain connects TRBV12-3 or TRBV12-4 to TRBJ2-2; D not certain. The V gene lost 4 bases and the J gene lost 5 bases, with 2 bases spanning the gap. CDR3 length equals 11 residues. The CDR3: CASSSTGELFF. The CDR3 DNA reads TGTGCCAGCAGTTCAACCGGGGAGCTGTTTTTT.